This entry lists 9 T cell receptor beta chains sequenced from one sample in a study of T cell repertoires in cytomegalovirus infection. A single record per CDR3 protein comes from TCRdb applying MiXCR to the reads. Found here are about 300,000 distinct CDR3 sequences, roughly a tenth of them singletons; the top ten hold approximately 2.4%. Sequencing was done on a sample of PBMCs. These receptor sequences come from a human donor in good health (CMV status not recorded). Some clones in this sample may be carry-over from other donors' samples.

The chain uses TRBV7-6 and TRBJ2-1; D gene unclear. The V end was cut by 5 bases, the J end by 0 bases, with 11 bases between. There are 15 residues in the CDR3. CDR1 is SGHVS and CDR2 is FNYEAQ in the germline V gene. CDR3 nucleotides: TGTGCCAGCAGCCTAGTCAAAAGCTCCTACAATGAGCAGTTCTTC. As protein: CASSLVKSSYNEQFF.

This clonotype was detected a few times. This chain uses TRBV2 with TRBJ1-1, with 7 bases identical to TRBD1. The V gene's germline CDR1 is SNHLY and CDR2 FYNNEI. This CDR3 has 14 residues. DNA of the CDR3: TGTCTCACCGGGAGGGGGACAGTGAACACTGAAGCTTTCTTT. Protein sequence: CLTGRGTVNTEAFF.

This clonotype was observed many times. The V and J genes are TRBV12-3 or TRBV12-4 and TRBJ2-1; either TRBD1 or TRBD2 may supply D (5 bases each). Trimming shortened V by 5 bases and J by 1 base, and 21 bases separated the two germline ends. The CDR3 length is 18 residues. CDR3 bases: TGTGCCAGCAGTGAGCTCGGGAAGACAGCCTTTTCCTACAATGAGCAGTTCTTC. Amino acid sequence: CASSELGKTAFSYNEQFF.

This clonotype showed up many times. This rearrangement joins TRBV12-3 or TRBV12-4 to TRBJ2-3; D not certain. The V gene lost 4 bases and the J gene lost 6 bases, with 14 bases spanning the gap. There are 14 residues in the CDR3. CDR3 loop: CASSWTRVRDTQYF. The CDR3 DNA reads as TGTGCCAGCAGTTGGACCCGGGTGAGGGATACGCAGTATTTT.

In this sample, this clonotype turned up many times. J is TRBJ2-7 and V is TRBV12-3 or TRBV12-4; D gene ambiguous. Trimming pared 4 bases from V and 6 bases from J, leaving 13 bases between. The CDR3 contains 13 residues. CDR3 sequence (DNA): TGTGCCAGCAGTTATTTTTCCTCGGGCGAGCAGTACTTC. It encodes CASSYFSSGEQYF.

The sample holds many counts of this clonotype. The CDR3 coding sequence is TGTGCCAGCAGTTACCCCCTGAACACCGGGGAGCTGTTTTTT. Its protein is CASSYPLNTGELFF. The V call is TRBV6-2 or TRBV6-3, the J call TRBJ2-2, with no clear D. Looked up from germline, CDR1 is MNHEY and CDR2 is SVGEGT. The CDR3 has 14 amino acids. V lost 2 bases to trimming and J lost 1 base, with 5 bases between them.

This clonotype appeared many times. The chain joins TRBV12-5 to TRBJ1-5, with 8 bases aligning to TRBD1. CDR1 and CDR2 (germline): LGHNT, FRNRAP. The V segment lost 1 base and the J segment 6 bases; nucleotides outside the gene matches: 2. The CDR3 is made up of 14 amino acids. The CDR3 DNA reads as TGTGCTAGTGGTTTGGGGACAGGGAGTCAGCCCCAGCATTTT. The encoded protein is CASGLGTGSQPQHF.

The V gene is TRBV28, the J gene TRBJ2-3; TRBD2 matches 9 bases. Trimming took 6 bases from V and 1 from J; bases not matched to a gene: 5. Germline CDR1 and CDR2: MDHEN and SYDVKM. The CDR3 covers 15 residues. The CDR3 DNA reads TGTGCCAGCAGGCGAGCGGGGGGCGGCACAGATACGCAGTATTTT. It is translated as CASRRAGGGTDTQYF.

This clonotype was recorded at least ten times. The genes are TRBV5-8 and TRBJ2-2, with D possibly matching TRBD1 (5 bases). This CDR3 region has 15 residues. Germline V CDR1 and CDR2: SGHTS, YDEGEE. Trimming removed 4 bases at V and 5 bases at J, with 15 bases between. CDR3 region: CASSTRQFVTGELFF. The DNA of the CDR3 is TGTGCCAGCAGCACCAGACAGTTCGTGACCGGGGAGCTGTTTTTT.